This T cell receptor beta chain was recorded in a study of cytomegalovirus exposure and HLA in healthy donors. PCR amplification relied on 60 Vbeta primers (plus 13 Jbeta primers). Clones were read by immunoSEQ multiplex PCR, and TCRdb kept only the in-frame ones, dropping some. This table has about 140,000 clones, 82% appearing once. Germline lookup yields CDR1 SGDLS and CDR2 YYNGEE. The V end was cut by 6 bases, the J end by 1 base, with 14 bases between. This CDR3 region has 15 residues. The specimen sequenced was PBMCs. The sequence was obtained from a man aged 30 to 45 in good health and CMV-seropositive. The V and J genes are TRBV9 and TRBJ2-1; perhaps TRBD1 as D (6 bases). The DNA for the CDR3 is TGTGCCAGCACCCCCATGGACAGTTCCTACAATGAGCAGTTCTTC. This gives the protein CASTPMDSSYNEQFF.